The clone carrying this T cell receptor beta chain was seen a handful of times. These data originate in a study of CD8 T cells in Susac syndrome. With random hexamers, roughly 0.5 to 1 ug RNA was reverse transcribed. TCRdb re-called the immunoSEQ multiplex PCR reads with MiXCR, one entry per CDR3 protein. The sample lists just under 150,000 distinct CDR3 sequences, roughly 95% seen once, with approximately 0.08% in the top ten. V was cut by 3 bases and J by 6 bases, with 5 bases left in between. The CDR3 consists of 12 residues. CDR1 and CDR2 (germline): MNHNY, SVGAGI (reference sequence). Sequenced material: CD4+ T cells from PBMCs. This sequence joins TRBV6-6 and TRBJ1-4; no reliable D call. This TCR was sampled from a human donor in good health. Here the CDR3 DNA reads TGTGCCAGCAGTTATAGCGATGAAAAACTGTTTTTT. Amino acid sequence: CASSYSDEKLFF.